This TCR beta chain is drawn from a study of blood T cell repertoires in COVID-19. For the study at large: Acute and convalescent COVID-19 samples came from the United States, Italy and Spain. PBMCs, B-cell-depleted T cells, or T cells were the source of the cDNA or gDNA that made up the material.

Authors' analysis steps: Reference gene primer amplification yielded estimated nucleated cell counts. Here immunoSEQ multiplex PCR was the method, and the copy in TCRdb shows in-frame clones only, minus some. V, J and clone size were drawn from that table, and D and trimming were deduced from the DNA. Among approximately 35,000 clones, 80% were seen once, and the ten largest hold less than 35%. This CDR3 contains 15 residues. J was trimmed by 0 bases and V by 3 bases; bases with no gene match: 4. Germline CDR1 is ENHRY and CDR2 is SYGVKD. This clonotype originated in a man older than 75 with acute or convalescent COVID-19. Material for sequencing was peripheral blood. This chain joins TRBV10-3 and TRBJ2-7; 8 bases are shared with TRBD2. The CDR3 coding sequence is TGTGCCATCAGTGAAGGGGGGACTAGCTCCTACGAGCAGTACTTC. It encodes CAISEGGTSSYEQYF.